These T cell receptor beta chains were read from a single sample in a study of T cell changes during pregnancy in multiple sclerosis. This table comes from immunoSEQ multiplex PCR, and its TCRdb copy is limited to in-frame clones, with some not included. The table records about 120,000 clones, around 93% of them present only once. The specimen was peripheral blood, collected before pregnancy. The receptors stem from a female donor with multiple sclerosis, enrolled in a pregnancy study. CDR3s include the opening cysteine and the closing phenylalanine or tryptophan. The D gene is left open where the match is weak. The size of a clone is reported for some rows only, either as once, few or many, or as a class for expanded clones.

V gene	J gene	clone size	D gene	CDR3 protein	CDR3 DNA
TRBV7-9	TRBJ2-1	.	.	CASSRPGILHNEQFF	TGTGCCAGCAGCCGTCCCGGGATCCTGCACAATGAGCAGTTCTTC
TRBV7-9	TRBJ1-1	.	TRBD1	CASSSGQGIESAYTEAFF	TGTGCCAGCAGCTCGGGACAGGGCATAGAGTCCGCTTACACTGAAGCTTTCTTT
TRBV4-1	TRBJ1-4	.	TRBD1	CASSQQTGSVPTNEKLFF	TGCGCCAGCAGCCAACAGACAGGGTCCGTACCAACTAATGAAAAACTGTTTTTT
TRBV2	TRBJ2-7	.	.	CASSEVSGTYEQYF	TGTGCCAGCAGTGAAGTGTCAGGGACCTACGAGCAGTACTTC
TRBV18	TRBJ2-5	.	.	CASSLFGETQYF	TGTGCCAGCTCACTGTTCGGGGAGACCCAGTACTTC
TRBV7-2	TRBJ2-1	.	TRBD2	CASSLTSGGPYHNEQFF	TGTGCCAGCAGTCTGACTAGCGGGGGGCCATATCACAATGAGCAGTTCTTC
TRBV9	TRBJ1-4	.	TRBD1	CASSVEGQVARESEEKLFF	TGTGCCAGCAGCGTAGAGGGACAGGTAGCTAGAGAATCCGAAGAAAAACTGTTTTTT
TRBV19	TRBJ2-3	.	TRBD2	CASRDSGRARDTQYF	TGTGCCAGTAGAGATAGCGGGAGGGCCAGGGATACGCAGTATTTT
TRBV19	TRBJ2-7	.	TRBD1	CASGQGWSYEQYF	TGTGCCAGTGGACAGGGTTGGTCCTACGAGCAGTACTTC
TRBV7-3	TRBJ2-1	.	.	CASSLSPSRSYNEQFF	TGTGCCAGCAGCTTATCTCCTAGCAGGTCCTACAATGAGCAGTTCTTC
TRBV19	TRBJ1-5	.	.	CASSIRPFGGNNQPQHF	TGTGCCAGTAGTATACGACCCTTCGGGGGGAACAATCAGCCCCAGCATTTT
TRBV5-1	TRBJ2-2	.	TRBD2	CASSLAAIPGGRIGELFF	TGCGCCAGCAGCTTGGCCGCCATACCGGGGGGGAGAATCGGGGAGCTGTTTTTT
TRBV9	TRBJ2-7	.	.	CASSVVDSVDEQYF	TGTGCCAGCAGCGTAGTCGATTCGGTCGACGAGCAGTACTTC
TRBV11-2	TRBJ1-4	.	.	CASSPTAGDGEKLFF	TGTGCCAGCAGCCCTACGGCGGGGGATGGCGAAAAACTGTTTTTT
TRBV29-1	TRBJ2-6	few	.	CSAAHGPGAGANVLTF	TGCAGCGCGGCGCACGGCCCAGGGGCTGGGGCCAACGTCCTGACTTTC
TRBV27	TRBJ1-1	.	.	CASSLRVMNTEAFF	TGTGCCAGCAGTCTCAGGGTAATGAACACTGAAGCTTTCTTT
TRBV6-5	TRBJ2-7	.	.	CASSYRGLGEQYF	TGTGCCAGCAGTTACAGGGGTTTGGGCGAGCAGTACTTC
TRBV15	TRBJ1-1	.	TRBD1	CATSLGQGNMNTEAFF	TGTGCCACCAGCCTGGGACAGGGTAATATGAACACTGAAGCTTTCTTT
TRBV6-5	TRBJ2-1	.	.	CASGSVTQYNEQFF	TGTGCCAGCGGTAGCGTCACACAATACAATGAGCAGTTCTTC
TRBV5-4	TRBJ1-4	.	.	CASSPGVGATNEKLFF	TGTGCCAGCAGCCCCGGTGTCGGGGCAACTAATGAAAAACTGTTTTTT